Presented here are 20 T cell receptor beta chains from one specimen sequenced in a study of blood T cell repertoires in COVID-19. The table came from immunoSEQ multiplex PCR; TCRdb's copy has only in-frame clones and leaves some out. Of 60,000 to 75,000 clones in the sample, about nine tenths are singletons; the top ten hold 13%. Input material: peripheral blood. These receptors all stem from a woman aged 55-70 years with acute or convalescent COVID-19.

J is TRBJ2-5 and V is TRBV14; TRBD2 is a possible D gene (5 bases). The CDR3 is 17 amino acids. The V end was cut by 2 bases, the J end by 5 bases, with 21 bases between. Germline CDR1 SGHDN, CDR2 FVKESK. The CDR3 coding sequence is TGTGCCAGCAGCCAACGTTTCGGATCCCGAAGGGAGGAGACCCAGTACTTC. As protein: CASSQRFGSRREETQYF.

The chain's CDR3 is CAMAFGAGETQYF. The DNA of the CDR3 is TGTGCCATGGCGTTTGGGGCAGGAGAGACCCAGTACTTC. The genes are TRBV10-3 and TRBJ2-5; TRBD1 is a possible D gene (5 bases). There are 13 residues in the CDR3. CDR1 is ENHRY and CDR2 is SYGVKD in the germline V gene. Trimming cost V 9 bases and J 4 bases, with 15 bases left between them.

The gene calls are TRBV9 and TRBJ1-1; the D gene is possibly TRBD1 (6 bases). V was pared by 1 base and J by 0 bases, with 13 bases between. The germline V gene encodes CDR1 SGDLS and CDR2 YYNGEE. The CDR3 runs to 16 residues. Here the CDR3 reads CASSVQGNAMNTEAFF. Written as DNA, the CDR3 is TGTGCCAGCAGCGTACAGGGGAACGCGATGAACACTGAAGCTTTCTTT.

The chain is built from TRBV19 and TRBJ2-5; TRBD1 might be the D (6 bases). The CDR3 runs 14 residues. The V end lost 6 bases, the J end lost 4 bases, and 15 bases lay between the germline ends. Germline loops: CDR1 LNHDA, CDR2 SQIVND (reference sequence). The CDR3 DNA reads as TGTGCCAGTAGCCCTTCCGGGACATTAGAGACCCAGTACTTC. Its protein is CASSPSGTLETQYF.

The chain is built from TRBV18 and TRBJ2-7; 11 bases agree with TRBD2. V dropped 6 bases and J dropped 0; count of bases not matched to a gene: 4. The germline CDR1 and CDR2 sequences are KGHSH and LQKENI. CDR3 length equals 15 residues. The CDR3 DNA follows: TGTGCCAGCTCTCGTAGCGGGGGGGACTCCTACGAGCAGTACTTC. Its protein is CASSRSGGDSYEQYF.

The rearrangement uses TRBV5-1 and TRBJ2-7, with 9 bases matching TRBD1. The CDR3 runs 14 residues. The germline CDR1 and CDR2 sequences are SGHRS and YFSETQ. Losses at the gene ends were 5 bases for V and 6 bases for J; bases not matched to a gene: 9. CDR3 sequence: CASRPTGQGLEQYF. The CDR3 nucleotides are TGCGCCAGCAGACCGACGGGACAGGGTCTCGAGCAGTACTTC.

The rearrangement uses TRBV28 and TRBJ2-3; D is possibly TRBD2 (7 bases). In germline, CDR1 is MDHEN, CDR2 SYDVKM. This CDR3 contains 15 residues. With 6 bases removed from V and 3 bases from J, the gap between germline ends came to 16 bases. CDR3 sequence: CASSPGGLRTDTQYF. In DNA, the CDR3 is TGTGCCAGCAGCCCGGGGGGCCTCAGAACAGATACGCAGTATTTT.

The chain combines TRBV12-5 with TRBJ1-1, with a weak D call TRBD1 (6 bases). CDR3 length: 12 amino acids. V shed 6 bases and J shed 11 bases, with 16 bases lying between them. The germline V gene encodes CDR1 LGHNT and CDR2 FRNRAP. Here the CDR3 reads CASGDLDRQAFF. CDR3 coding DNA: TGTGCTAGTGGGGACTTGGACAGACAGGCTTTCTTT.

This clone was detected a few times. The chain combines TRBV2 with TRBJ1-3; D not certain. V dropped 2 bases and J dropped 9 bases, with 20 bases sitting between them. The CDR3 consists of 16 residues. CDR1 SNHLY and CDR2 FYNNEI come from the germline V gene. CDR3 amino acids: CASSERVTRVGITIYF. CDR3 DNA sequence: TGTGCCAGCAGTGAAAGAGTGACGCGGGTAGGGATCACCATATATTTT.

The V and J genes are TRBV6-5 and TRBJ1-2; unclear D gene. CDR3 length equals 11 residues. CDR1 and CDR2 from the germline V gene are MNHEY and SVGAGI. Trimming took off 7 bases at V and 10 bases at J, with 13 bases between the two ends. CDR3 amino acids: CASTSAGFYTF. The CDR3 DNA is TGTGCCAGCACCTCGGCGGGCTTCTACACCTTC.

The J gene is TRBJ1-5, the V gene TRBV23-1; D is unclear. TRBV23-1 has ORF status, its function being uncertain. The CDR3 is made up of 14 amino acids. Trimming took off 4 bases at V and 6 bases at J, with 13 bases between the two ends. For the CDR3, the DNA is TGCGCCAGCAGTCTCTTGGCAGTTCCTCAGCCCCAGCATTTT. As protein: CASSLLAVPQPQHF.

In its sample, this clone was seen once. The missing conserved phenylalanine or tryptophan at the end of this CDR3 makes a read error likely. Because the CDR3's place on the DNA is in doubt, the DNA is left out and the CDR3 is given as listed by TCRdb. The chain carries TRBV10-3 and TRBJ2-7; the table's TRBD1 call for D was not verified on the DNA. Germline CDR1 ENHRY, CDR2 SYGVKD. The CDR3 has 14 amino acids, counting both end residues. This chain's CDR3 is CAISEFLDRGVLFN.

J is TRBJ1-2 and V is TRBV28, with 7 bases matching TRBD1. The CDR3 has 15 amino acids. J lost 0 bases, V lost 5 bases, and 6 bases had no gene match. CDR1 is MDHEN, CDR2 SYDVKM, per germline. The CDR3 bases are TGTGCCAGCAGTCGACCCGGGACAGCTAACTATGGCTACACCTTC. Translation gives CASSRPGTANYGYTF.

This chain uses TRBV18 with TRBJ1-1; no definite D call. CDR3 length: 16 residues. V lost 2 bases to trimming and J lost 1 base, with 14 bases between them. Germline assignment: CDR1 KGHSH and CDR2 LQKENI. The CDR3 protein is CASSPTMDGKNTEAFF. The CDR3 DNA is TGTGCCAGCTCACCAACTATGGACGGGAAGAACACTGAAGCTTTCTTT. Drawing the rest from reference TRBV18 and TRBJ1-1, the complete variable domain is NAGVMQNPRHLVRRRGQEARLRCSPMKGHSHVYWYRQLPEEGLKFMVYLQKENIIDESGMPKERFSAEFPKEGPSILRIQQVVRGDSAAYFCASSPTMDGKNTEAFFGQGTRLTVV.

This chain links TRBV7-8 with TRBJ2-3; 9 bases align to TRBD1. The CDR3 length is 15 residues. The V segment lost 3 bases and the J segment 0 bases; nucleotides outside the gene matches: 1. The germline CDR1 and CDR2 sequences are SGHVS and FQNEAQ. The CDR3 protein is CASSLTGGSTDTQYF. CDR3 coding DNA: TGTGCCAGCAGCTTGACAGGGGGGAGCACAGATACGCAGTATTTT.

The genes are TRBV11-2 and TRBJ2-7; tentatively, D is TRBD2 (5 bases). This CDR3 region has 14 residues. Germline V lookup: CDR1 SGHAT, CDR2 FQNNGV. The V gene lost 2 bases and the J gene lost 2 bases, with 10 bases spanning the gap. The CDR3 loop reads CASSLRLATYEQYF. The CDR3, as DNA: TGTGCCAGCAGCTTACGGCTAGCCACCTACGAGCAGTACTTC.

The chain combines TRBV3-1 (or the pseudogene TRBV3-2) with TRBJ1-6, with a tentative D call TRBD1 (5 bases). CDR3 length: 14 amino acids. The germline CDR1 and CDR2 sequences are LGHDT and YNNKEL (reference sequence). V gave up 1 base and J gave up 10 bases, with 11 bases separating them. The CDR3 here is CASSQGSGNSPLHF. CDR3 in DNA: TGTGCCAGCAGCCAAGGGTCAGGGAACTCACCCCTCCACTTT.

This chain joins TRBV7-9 and TRBJ1-1; tentatively, D is TRBD1 (6 bases). V dropped 0 bases and J dropped 4 bases, with 9 bases sitting between them. Germline V gene lookup returns CDR1 SEHNR and CDR2 FQNEAQ (reference sequence). This CDR3 has 14 amino acids. The CDR3 spells CASSLAMDSTEAFF. CDR3 DNA: TGTGCCAGCAGCTTAGCGATGGACAGCACTGAAGCTTTCTTT.

The rearrangement joins TRBV18 to TRBJ2-1; the match to TRBD1 covers 9 bases. There are 13 residues in the CDR3. CDR1 and CDR2 from the germline V gene are KGHSH and LQKENI. V was clipped by 8 bases and J by 7 bases; unmatched bases: 6. DNA for the CDR3: TGTGCCAGCCCGGGACAGGGCCCTAATGAGCAGTTCTTC. It translates to CASPGQGPNEQFF.

The V and J genes are TRBV19 and TRBJ1-5, with 10 bases fitting TRBD1. Germline trimming cut 3 bases from V and 3 bases from J; bases unmatched to any gene: 2. CDR1 is LNHDA and CDR2 is SQIVND in the germline V gene (reference sequence). The CDR3 is made up of 15 amino acids. In DNA, the CDR3 is TGTGCCAGTAGTATGACAGGGGGCAACAATCAGCCCCAGCATTTT. Protein: CASSMTGGNNQPQHF.